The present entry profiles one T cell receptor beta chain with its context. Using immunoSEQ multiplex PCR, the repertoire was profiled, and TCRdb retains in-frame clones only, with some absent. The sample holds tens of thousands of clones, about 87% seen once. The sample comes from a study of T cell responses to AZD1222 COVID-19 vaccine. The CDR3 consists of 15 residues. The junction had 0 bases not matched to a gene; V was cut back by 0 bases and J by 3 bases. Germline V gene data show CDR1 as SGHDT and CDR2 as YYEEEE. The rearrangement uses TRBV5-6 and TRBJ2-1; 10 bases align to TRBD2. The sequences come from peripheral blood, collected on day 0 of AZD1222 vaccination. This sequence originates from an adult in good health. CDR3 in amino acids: CASSLASGGYNEQFF. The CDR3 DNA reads TGTGCCAGCAGCTTGGCTAGCGGGGGCTACAATGAGCAGTTCTTC.